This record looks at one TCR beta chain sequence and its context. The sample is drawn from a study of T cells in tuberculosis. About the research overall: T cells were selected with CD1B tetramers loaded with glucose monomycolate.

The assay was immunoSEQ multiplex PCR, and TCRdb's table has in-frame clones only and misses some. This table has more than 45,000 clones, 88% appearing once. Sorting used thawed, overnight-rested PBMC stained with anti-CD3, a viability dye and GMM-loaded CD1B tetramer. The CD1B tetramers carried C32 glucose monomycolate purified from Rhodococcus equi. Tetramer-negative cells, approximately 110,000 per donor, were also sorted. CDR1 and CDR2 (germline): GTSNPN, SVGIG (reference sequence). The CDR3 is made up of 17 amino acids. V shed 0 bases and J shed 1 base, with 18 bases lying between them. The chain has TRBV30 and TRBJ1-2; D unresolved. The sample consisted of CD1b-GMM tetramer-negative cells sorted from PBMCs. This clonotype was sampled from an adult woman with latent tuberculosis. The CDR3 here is CAWSVLWPRLFNYGYTF. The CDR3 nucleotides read TGTGCCTGGAGTGTACTATGGCCCCGGCTTTTTAACTATGGCTACACCTTC.